One sample yielded the 3 T cell receptor beta chains listed below, sequenced in a study of T cell changes during pregnancy in multiple sclerosis. The assay was immunoSEQ multiplex PCR, and TCRdb's table has in-frame clones only and misses some. Found here are some 43,000 clones, about nine tenths of them singletons; the top ten hold under 1.5%. This specimen consisted of peripheral blood, obtained in the first trimester of pregnancy. The receptors stem from a female donor in good health, enrolled as a control in a pregnancy study.

The chain combines TRBV6-1 with TRBJ2-5, with 7 bases fitting TRBD2. This CDR3 has 15 amino acids. The junction had 14 bases not matched to a gene; V was cut back by 6 bases and J by 7 bases. Per germline, CDR1 MNHNS and CDR2 SASEGT. CDR3 protein: CASSVNPSGEGTQYF. The CDR3 DNA reads TGTGCCAGCAGCGTGAACCCCAGCGGGGAAGGGACCCAGTACTTC.

The chain has TRBV13 and TRBJ2-5; weak D call: TRBD1 (6 bases). There are 15 residues in the CDR3. The V gene's germline CDR1 is PRHDT and CDR2 FYEKMQ (reference sequence). The V end lost 0 bases, the J end lost 3 bases, and 11 bases lay between the germline ends. The CDR3 protein is CASSLGGRGKETQYF. In DNA, the CDR3 is TGTGCCAGCAGCTTAGGAGGCAGGGGAAAAGAGACCCAGTACTTC.

The chain uses TRBV30 and TRBJ2-7; 7 bases match TRBD2. The germline V gene encodes CDR1 GTSNPN and CDR2 SVGIG (reference sequence). The CDR3 contains 11 residues. The junction had 1 base not matched to a gene; V was cut back by 2 bases and J by 6 bases. CDR3 in amino acids: CAWSSGGEQYF. The DNA for the CDR3 is TGTGCCTGGAGTTCGGGGGGCGAGCAGTACTTC.